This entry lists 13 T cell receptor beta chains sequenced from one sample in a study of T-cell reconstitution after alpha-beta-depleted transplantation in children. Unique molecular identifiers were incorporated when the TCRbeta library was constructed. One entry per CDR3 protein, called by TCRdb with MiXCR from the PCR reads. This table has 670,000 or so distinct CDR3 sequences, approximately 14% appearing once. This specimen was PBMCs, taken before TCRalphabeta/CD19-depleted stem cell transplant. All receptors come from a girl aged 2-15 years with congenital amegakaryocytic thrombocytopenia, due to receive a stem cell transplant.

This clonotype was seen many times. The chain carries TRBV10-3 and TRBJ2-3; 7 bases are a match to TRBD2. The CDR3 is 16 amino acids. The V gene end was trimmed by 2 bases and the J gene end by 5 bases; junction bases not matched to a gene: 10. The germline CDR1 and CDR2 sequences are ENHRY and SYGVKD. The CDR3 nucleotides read TGTGCCATCAGTGAGGGACTAGTGATGACTGAAGATACGCAGTATTTT. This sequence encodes CAISEGLVMTEDTQYF.

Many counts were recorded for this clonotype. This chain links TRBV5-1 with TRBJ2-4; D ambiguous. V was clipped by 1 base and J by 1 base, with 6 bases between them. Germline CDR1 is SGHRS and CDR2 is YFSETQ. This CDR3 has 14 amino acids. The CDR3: CASSLKGAKNIQYF. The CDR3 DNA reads TGCGCCAGCAGCTTGAAAGGGGCCAAAAACATTCAGTACTTC.

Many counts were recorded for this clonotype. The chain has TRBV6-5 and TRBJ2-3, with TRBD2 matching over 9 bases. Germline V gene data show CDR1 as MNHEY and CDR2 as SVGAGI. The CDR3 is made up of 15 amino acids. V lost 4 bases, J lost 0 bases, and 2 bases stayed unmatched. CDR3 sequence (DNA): TGTGCCAGCAGTTTTGCGGGAGGGAGCACAGATACGCAGTATTTT. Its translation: CASSFAGGSTDTQYF.

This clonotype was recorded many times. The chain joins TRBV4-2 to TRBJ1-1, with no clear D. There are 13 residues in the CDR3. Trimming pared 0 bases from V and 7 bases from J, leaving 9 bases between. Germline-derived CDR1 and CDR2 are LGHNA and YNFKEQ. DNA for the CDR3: TGTGCCAGCAGCCAAGAACGGGGAGTTGAAGCTTTCTTT. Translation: CASSQERGVEAFF.

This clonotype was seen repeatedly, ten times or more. The CDR3 nucleotides read TGTGCCAGCAGCCTGGGACAGGGTGGCTACGAGCAGTACTTC. This codes for CASSLGQGGYEQYF. The V gene is TRBV12-3 or TRBV12-4, the J gene TRBJ2-7, with TRBD1 matching 9 bases. The CDR3 runs to 14 residues. J lost 3 bases, V lost 6 bases, and 6 bases had no gene match.

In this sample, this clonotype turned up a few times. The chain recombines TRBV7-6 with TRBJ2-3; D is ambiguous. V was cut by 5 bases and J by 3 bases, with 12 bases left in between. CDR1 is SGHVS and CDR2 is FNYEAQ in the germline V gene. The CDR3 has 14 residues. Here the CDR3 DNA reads TGTGCCAGCAGCCCCCACCCTAGTACAGATACGCAGTATTTT. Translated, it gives CASSPHPSTDTQYF.

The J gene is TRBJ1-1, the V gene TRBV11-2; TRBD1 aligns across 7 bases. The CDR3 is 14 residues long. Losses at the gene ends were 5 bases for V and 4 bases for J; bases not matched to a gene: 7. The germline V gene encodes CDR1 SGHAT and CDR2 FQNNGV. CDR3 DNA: TGTGCCAGCAGCCTGATCAGGGGGAGCACTGAAGCTTTCTTT. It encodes CASSLIRGSTEAFF.

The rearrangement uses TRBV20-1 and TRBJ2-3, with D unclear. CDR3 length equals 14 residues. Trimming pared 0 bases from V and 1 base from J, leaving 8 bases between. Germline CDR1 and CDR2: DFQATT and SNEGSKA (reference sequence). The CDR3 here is CSARDLWGTDTQYF. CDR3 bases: TGCAGTGCTAGAGATTTGTGGGGCACAGATACGCAGTATTTT.

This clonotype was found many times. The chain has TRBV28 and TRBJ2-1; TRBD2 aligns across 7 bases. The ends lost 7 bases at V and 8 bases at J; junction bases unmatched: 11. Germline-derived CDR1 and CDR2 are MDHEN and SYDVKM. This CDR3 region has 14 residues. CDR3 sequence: CASNRASGRYEQFF. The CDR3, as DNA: TGTGCCAGCAATCGGGCTAGCGGACGGTATGAGCAGTTCTTC.

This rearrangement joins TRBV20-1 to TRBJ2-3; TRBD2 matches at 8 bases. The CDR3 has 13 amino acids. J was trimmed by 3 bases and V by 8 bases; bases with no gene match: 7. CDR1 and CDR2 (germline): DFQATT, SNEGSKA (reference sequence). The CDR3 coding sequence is TGCAGTCCCCCGGGACTAGTGACAGATACGCAGTATTTT. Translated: CSPPGLVTDTQYF.

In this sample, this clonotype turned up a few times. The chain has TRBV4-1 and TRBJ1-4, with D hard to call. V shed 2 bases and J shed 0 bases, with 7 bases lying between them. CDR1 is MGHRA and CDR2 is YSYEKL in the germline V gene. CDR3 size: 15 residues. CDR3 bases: TGCGCCAGCAGCCAACTGATTGCAACTAATGAAAAACTGTTTTTT. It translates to CASSQLIATNEKLFF.

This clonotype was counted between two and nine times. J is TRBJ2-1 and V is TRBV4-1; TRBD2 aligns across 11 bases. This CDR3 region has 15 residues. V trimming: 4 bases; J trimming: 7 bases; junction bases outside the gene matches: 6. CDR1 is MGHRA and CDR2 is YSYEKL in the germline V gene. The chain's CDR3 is CASSPLLAGVNEQFF. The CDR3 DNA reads TGCGCCAGCAGCCCTCTACTAGCGGGAGTTAATGAGCAGTTCTTC.

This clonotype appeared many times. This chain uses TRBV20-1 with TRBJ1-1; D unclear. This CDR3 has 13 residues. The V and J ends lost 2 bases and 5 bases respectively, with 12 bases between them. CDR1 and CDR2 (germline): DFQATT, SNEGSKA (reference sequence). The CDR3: CSARPGEGTEAFF. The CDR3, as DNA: TGCAGTGCTAGACCAGGTGAAGGGACTGAAGCTTTCTTT.